The 24 T cell receptor beta chains given below trace back to one sample, sequenced in a study of T cells after somatic rescue of genetic block. Method: immunoSEQ multiplex PCR; TCRdb's copy keeps in-frame clones and lacks some. The data contain 68,000 or so clones, approximately 90% of them singletons. Sequences were obtained from peripheral blood mononuclear cells (PBMCs). The receptors here all came from a man aged 35-49 years.

This rearrangement joins TRBV6-6 to TRBJ2-7, with 9 positions matching TRBD1. The CDR3 has 15 amino acids. The junction had 8 bases not matched to a gene; V was cut back by 4 bases and J by 4 bases. The germline V gene has CDR1 MNHNY and CDR2 SVGAGI (reference sequence). The CDR3 loop reads CASSLIGTGRYEQYF. The CDR3 bases are TGTGCCAGCAGTTTAATTGGGACAGGGCGATACGAGCAGTACTTC.

This chain uses TRBV2 with TRBJ1-4, with 7 nucleotides matching TRBD1. Per the germline V gene, CDR1 is SNHLY and CDR2 is FYNNEI. The CDR3 totals 16 residues. After removal of 6 bases from V and 8 bases from J, the junction contained 15 bases not matched to a gene. The CDR3 protein is CASSALVGGGREKLFF. The CDR3 nucleotides read TGTGCCAGCAGCGCCCTGGTTGGAGGGGGCCGCGAAAAACTGTTTTTT.

This rearrangement joins TRBV6-1 to TRBJ2-7, with D maybe TRBD1 (5 bases). Between the trimmed V and J ends, which lost 0 bases and 9 bases, there was a span of 15 bases. There are 14 residues in the CDR3. Germline V gene data show CDR1 as MNHNS and CDR2 as SASEGT. DNA for the CDR3: TGTGCCAGCAGTGAAGCTGCACCTAGGGGAATGCAGTACTTC. It specifies CASSEAAPRGMQYF.

The chain employs TRBV6-5 and TRBJ1-2; possibly TRBD1 for D (6 bases). This CDR3 is 13 amino acids long. V was trimmed by 5 bases and J by 8 bases, leaving 15 bases between them. Germline-derived CDR1 and CDR2 are MNHEY and SVGAGI. The CDR3 DNA is TGTGCCAGCAGTCGCTCGGGGGGCGACGGCTACACCTTC. It yields the protein CASSRSGGDGYTF.

The chain combines TRBV18 with TRBJ1-1; D not resolved. The CDR3 contains 13 residues. Trimming took 6 bases from V and 1 from J, leaving 9 bases between them. Germline V gene data show CDR1 as KGHSH and CDR2 as LQKENI. This CDR3 reads CASSPQQNTEAFF. The CDR3 DNA reads as TGTGCCAGCTCTCCTCAGCAGAACACTGAAGCTTTCTTT. Variable domain in full (rest from reference TRBV18 and TRBJ1-1): NAGVMQNPRHLVRRRGQEARLRCSPMKGHSHVYWYRQLPEEGLKFMVYLQKENIIDESGMPKERFSAEFPKEGPSILRIQQVVRGDSAAYFCASSPQQNTEAFFGQGTRLTVV.

This clone was observed a single time. The chain combines TRBV11-2 with TRBJ2-2, with TRBD2 as a possible D gene (5 bases). Trimming stripped 5 bases from V and 5 bases from J, with 6 bases between. CDR3 length equals 12 residues. Germline V gene sequence: CDR1 SGHAT, CDR2 FQNNGV. The CDR3 loop reads CASSRDTGELFF. In nucleotides, the CDR3 is TGTGCCAGCAGCCGGGATACCGGGGAGCTGTTTTTT.

The chain recombines TRBV4-3 with TRBJ2-7; 8 bases map to TRBD2. CDR3 length equals 17 residues. V gave up 0 bases and J gave up 3 bases; unmatched junction bases: 10. In germline, CDR1 is LGHNA, CDR2 YSLEER. In DNA, the CDR3 is TGCGCCAGCAGCCAAGAGGCCGCCGGCGGGGGGTTCTACGAGCAGTACTTC. It encodes CASSQEAAGGGFYEQYF.

CDR3 region: CASSSQRERGETQYF. CDR3 DNA sequence: TGTGCCAGCAGCTCCCAGCGGGAGAGAGGAGAGACCCAGTACTTC. The gene calls are TRBV5-4 and TRBJ2-5; 8 bases agree with TRBD2. The CDR3 runs to 15 residues. V lost 3 bases to trimming and J lost 4 bases; unmatched junction nucleotides: 8. Germline V gene data show CDR1 as SGHNT and CDR2 as YYREEE (reference sequence).

V is TRBV6-6 and J is TRBJ1-2; D gene uncertain. The CDR3 runs 12 residues. Deletions cut 5 bases from V and 8 bases from J, with 12 bases between. Germline-derived CDR1 and CDR2 are MNHNY and SVGAGI (reference sequence). The CDR3 reads CASSLDGAGYTF. The CDR3 DNA follows: TGTGCCAGCAGTCTGGACGGCGCGGGCTACACCTTC.

The genes are TRBV11-2 and TRBJ2-7; 9 nucleotides line up with TRBD1. This CDR3 spans 18 amino acids. The junction had 16 bases not matched to a gene; V was cut back by 1 base and J by 6 bases. CDR1 and CDR2 (germline): SGHAT, FQNNGV. For the CDR3, the DNA is TGTGCCAGCAGCTTAGGGCGGGGACAGGGAATAAACTTGGGCGAGCAGTACTTC. Translating it yields CASSLGRGQGINLGEQYF.

The chain recombines TRBV28 with TRBJ2-7; TRBD2 matches at 13 bases. The V and J ends lost 6 bases and 3 bases, in that order; junction bases with no gene match: 8. The CDR3 has 16 residues. In germline, CDR1 is MDHEN, CDR2 SYDVKM. The CDR3 loop reads CASRGMGLAGIYEQYF. CDR3 DNA: TGTGCCAGCAGGGGCATGGGACTAGCGGGGATCTACGAGCAGTACTTC.

J is TRBJ2-2 and V is TRBV7-9; D gene unclear. V gave up 1 base and J gave up 1 base, with 4 bases separating them. The CDR3 spans 14 residues. Looked up from germline, CDR1 is SEHNR and CDR2 is FQNEAQ (reference sequence). CDR3 region: CASSLGVNTGELFF. CDR3 coding DNA: TGTGCCAGCAGCTTAGGGGTGAACACCGGGGAGCTGTTTTTT. Complete variable domain (other parts from reference TRBV7-9 and TRBJ2-2): DTGVSQNPRHKITKRGQNVTFRCDPISEHNRLYWYRQTLGQGPEFLTYFQNEAQLEKSRLLSDRFSAERPKGSFSTLEIQRTEQGDSAMYLCASSLGVNTGELFFGEGSRLTVL.

This rearrangement joins TRBV15 to TRBJ2-5, with 8 bases fitting TRBD2. Germline CDR1 and CDR2: LNHNV and YYDKDF (reference sequence). J lost 1 base, V lost 1 base, and 2 bases had no gene match. The CDR3 has 15 residues. CDR3 region: CATSRGTSPQETQYF. The CDR3 nucleotides are TGTGCCACCAGCAGAGGGACTAGCCCCCAAGAGACCCAGTACTTC.

The CDR3 sequence is CAIRGLAPYNEQFF. Written as DNA, the CDR3 is TGTGCCATCAGGGGACTAGCACCATACAATGAGCAGTTCTTC. The genes are TRBV10-3 and TRBJ2-1; TRBD2 aligns across 9 bases. Germline V gives CDR1 ENHRY, CDR2 SYGVKD. This CDR3 region has 14 residues. V gave up 6 bases and J gave up 4 bases; unmatched junction bases: 4.

This sequence joins TRBV27 and TRBJ2-3; 8 positions agree with TRBD1. From germline, CDR1 is MNHEY and CDR2 SMNVEV (reference sequence). The CDR3 covers 14 residues. V lost 5 bases, J lost 4 bases, and 5 bases stayed unmatched. The CDR3 coding sequence is TGTGCCAGCAGTAGCAGGGGGCGGCCAGATACGCAGTATTTT. This sequence encodes CASSSRGRPDTQYF.

V is TRBV12-5 and J is TRBJ2-2; D is unresolved. Germline V gene lookup returns CDR1 LGHNT and CDR2 FRNRAP. V lost 3 bases to trimming and J lost 0 bases, with 8 bases between them. The CDR3 covers 15 residues. This chain's CDR3 is CASGFSQANTGELFF. In nucleotides, the CDR3 is TGTGCTAGTGGTTTTAGCCAAGCGAACACCGGGGAGCTGTTTTTT.

The rearrangement links TRBV7-9 to TRBJ2-2; D not certain. The CDR3 extends over 15 amino acids. CDR1 is SEHNR, CDR2 FQNEAQ, per germline (reference sequence). The V end lost 1 base, the J end lost 0 bases, and 6 bases lay between the germline ends. This chain's CDR3 is CASSLGQANTGELFF. DNA of the CDR3: TGTGCCAGCAGCTTAGGTCAGGCGAACACCGGGGAGCTGTTTTTT.

This clone was counted only a few times. Other DNA sequences in the sample encode the same CDR3. The chain combines TRBV9 with TRBJ2-1, with a tentative D call TRBD1 (5 bases). CDR3 length equals 15 residues. Trimming cost V 0 bases and J 0 bases, with 7 bases left between them. Looked up from germline, CDR1 is SGDLS and CDR2 is YYNGEE. As DNA, the CDR3 is TGTGCCAGCAGCGTAGGTGGGGCCTCCTACAATGAGCAGTTCTTC. It yields the protein CASSVGGASYNEQFF.

The V gene is TRBV6-5, the J gene TRBJ2-7; D not resolved. The V and J ends lost 0 bases and 3 bases respectively, with 9 bases between them. The CDR3 length is 14 residues. Germline V gene lookup returns CDR1 MNHEY and CDR2 SVGAGI. Here the CDR3 reads CASSYSWQNYEQYF. The CDR3 nucleotides read TGTGCCAGCAGTTACTCGTGGCAGAACTACGAGCAGTACTTC.

The gene calls are TRBV5-1 and TRBJ2-3; the match to TRBD2 covers 14 bases. Losses at the gene ends were 4 bases for V and 4 bases for J; bases not matched to a gene: 5. The CDR3 is made up of 16 amino acids. Looked up from germline, CDR1 is SGHRS and CDR2 is YFSETQ. The CDR3 DNA reads as TGCGCCAGCAGCCAGGGACTAGCGGGAGTCGCAGATACGCAGTATTTT. Residues: CASSQGLAGVADTQYF.

The V and J genes are TRBV6-5 and TRBJ1-6; 10 bases align to TRBD1. Germline V gene lookup returns CDR1 MNHEY and CDR2 SVGAGI. Trimming cost V 8 bases and J 7 bases; bases outside gene matches: 5. There are 14 residues in the CDR3. DNA of the CDR3: TGTGCCAGCGGAAGGACAGGGGGAAATTCACCCCTCCACTTT. It codes for CASGRTGGNSPLHF.

V gene TRBV23-1 combines with J gene TRBJ2-4, with D possibly being TRBD1 (6 bases). TRBV23-1 is sorted into the ORF group, with uncertain function. Trimming removed 0 bases from V and 0 bases from J, with 9 bases in between. The CDR3 runs to 16 residues. This CDR3 is CASSQSPGVAKNIQYF. DNA of the CDR3: TGCGCCAGCAGTCAATCGCCAGGGGTAGCCAAAAACATTCAGTACTTC.

The chain uses TRBV2 and TRBJ1-2; D not certain. Trimming left V 1 base short and J 12 bases short, with 15 bases between. Germline V CDR1 and CDR2: SNHLY, FYNNEI. This CDR3 has 13 amino acids. The CDR3: CASSEGAVPRNTF. CDR3 sequence (DNA): TGTGCCAGCAGTGAAGGGGCGGTGCCCAGGAACACCTTC.

This clone is a singleton in its sample. As DNA, the CDR3 is TGCGCCAGCAGCTCAGCATCCGGGACGCAGATCTCCTACGAGCAGTACTTC. This sequence encodes CASSSASGTQISYEQYF. V usage is TRBV5-1 and J usage is TRBJ2-5; either TRBD1 or TRBD2 may supply D (5 bases each). TRBJ2-7 matches the DNA end more closely, so the J call is doubtful. This CDR3 is built from 17 residues. Germline assignment: CDR1 SGHRS and CDR2 YFSETQ.